These T cell receptor beta chains were read from a single sample in a study of response to subunit inactivated influenza vaccine. TCRdb independently ran MiXCR on the RT-PCR reads; one entry per CDR3 protein. The table lists approximately 480,000 distinct CDR3 sequences, approximately 11% of them singletons. The material sequenced was PBMCs from blood, taken roughly 6 weeks after vaccination. These receptors all stem from a man aged 50 to 59 who received an inactivated influenza vaccine. The CDR3 runs from the conserved cysteine through the conserved F or W. The D gene is left open where the match is weak. Some rows have no size entry. The others give once, few or many, or a class for an expanded clone.

V	D	size	J	CDR3	DNA
TRBV12-3/TRBV12-4	TRBD1	many	TRBJ2-7	CASSPTGGSYHEQYF	TGTGCCAGCAGCCCCACAGGGGGTTCTTACCACGAGCAGTACTTC
TRBV28	-	-	TRBJ2-4	CASSFPLGGSTKNIQYF	TGTGCCAGCAGTTTCCCCTTAGGGGGGTCGACCAAAAACATTCAGTACTTC
TRBV12-3/TRBV12-4	-	many	TRBJ2-1	CASSSGTSRSYNEQFF	TGTGCCAGCAGTTCCGGGACAAGTCGGTCCTACAATGAGCAGTTCTTC
TRBV9	-	many	TRBJ2-1	CASSVGLALEQFF	TGTGCCAGCAGCGTAGGGCTAGCTTTAGAGCAGTTCTTC
TRBV29-1	TRBD1	-	TRBJ1-2	CSVGDSYGYTF	TGCAGCGTTGGGGACAGTTATGGCTACACCTTC
TRBV11-2	TRBD1	few	TRBJ2-2	CASSFLRGTGTTGELFF	TGTGCCAGCAGCTTTCTGCGTGGGACAGGGACCACCGGGGAGCTGTTTTTT
TRBV4-2	TRBD1	-	TRBJ1-1	CASSQGDRVSTEAFF	TGTGCCAGCAGCCAGGGAGACAGGGTGAGCACTGAAGCTTTCTTT
TRBV5-6	-	many	TRBJ1-3	CASSFRSGRNTIYF	TGTGCCAGCAGCTTCCGGTCCGGTAGAAACACCATATATTTT
TRBV7-2	-	-	TRBJ2-7	CASNLGGPGRYEQYF	TGTGCCAGCAACCTAGGGGGGCCAGGGAGGTACGAGCAGTACTTC
TRBV10-2	-	many	TRBJ2-6	CASSDTGLAFSGANVLTF	TGCGCCAGCAGTGATACAGGATTAGCCTTCTCTGGGGCCAACGTCCTGACTTTC
TRBV10-1	TRBD1	many	TRBJ2-2	CATGQGGTGELFF	TGCGCCACAGGACAGGGAGGCACCGGGGAGCTGTTTTTT
TRBV14	-	few	TRBJ2-7	CASSQINLEQYF	TGTGCCAGCAGCCAAATTAATCTCGAGCAGTACTTC
TRBV27	-	-	TRBJ1-2	CASSLNGKYYGYTF	TGTGCCAGCAGTTTAAACGGGAAGTACTATGGCTACACCTTC
TRBV6-6	-	many	TRBJ2-7	CASSAQSSEQYF	TGTGCCAGCAGCGCCCAATCAAGCGAGCAGTACTTC
TRBV4-3	TRBD2	few	TRBJ2-3	CASSQDSAGGYTDTQYF	TGCGCCAGCAGCCAAGATTCAGCGGGGGGTTATACAGATACGCAGTATTTT
TRBV6-5	TRBD1	-	TRBJ2-4	CASSSGTGGNIQYF	TGTGCCAGCAGTTCCGGGACAGGGGGCAACATTCAGTACTTC
TRBV7-2	-	few	TRBJ2-5	CASSLSRGGQGETQYF	TGTGCCAGCAGCTTATCTCGCGGGGGCCAGGGGGAGACCCAGTACTTC
TRBV29-1	TRBD2	-	TRBJ2-3	CSVTTSGGGTDTQYF	TGCAGCGTTACTACTAGCGGGGGTGGCACAGATACGCAGTATTTT
TRBV5-1	-	few	TRBJ1-1	CASSGPGQNTEAFF	TGCGCCAGCAGCGGACCGGGACAGAACACTGAAGCTTTCTTT
TRBV12-3/TRBV12-4	-	many	TRBJ2-3	CASSIGLSTDTQYF	TGTGCCAGCAGTATCGGACTGAGCACAGATACGCAGTATTTT
TRBV9	TRBD1	-	TRBJ2-3	CASSVWDRGGDTQYF	TGTGCCAGCAGCGTATGGGACAGGGGAGGAGATACGCAGTATTTT
TRBV10-3	-	few	TRBJ2-7	CAISDYGAYEQYF	TGTGCCATCAGTGATTATGGAGCCTACGAGCAGTACTTC